This record looks at one T cell receptor (beta chain) sequence and its context. This clonotype appeared a few times. Its antigen specificity is not known. No much larger clonotype is one base removed from it; base qualities were not supplied. The sample is drawn from a study of CD8 T cells in ankylosing spondylitis (dated by TCRdb to between 2016 and 2019). Regarding the study in general: T cell receptor beta repertoires were profiled in healthy donors and ankylosing spondylitis patients so that disease-linked TCR variants could be found. The whole study cohort included over a hundred healthy donors and 20 to 30 ankylosing spondylitis patients. Peripheral blood was sampled, and synovial fluid was additionally collected from ankylosing spondylitis patients. General conclusions and limits of the study: Some TCR beta motif variants had previously been reported in synovial fluid and blood of reactive arthritis patients, which suggested common disease-initiation mechanisms. Blood from ankylosing spondylitis patients appeared to be characterized by a TCR beta motif made up of under ten highly homologous amino acid variants. The disease-linked clones showed a CD8+ phenotype and occurred at relatively low frequencies in peripheral blood. The disease-linked clones were reported as significantly enriched in matched synovial fluid samples from ankylosing spondylitis patients.

TCRdb shows the sequencer as Illumina HiSeq 2500. Quantitative 5'-RACE with molecular barcodes was used to prepare TCR beta libraries. On the authors' methods: A new computational method, built on a probabilistic model of VDJ rearrangement, was used to identify disease-linked TCR variants. TCRdb handled the public reads itself, with Q25 trimming in fastp and clone calling in MiXCR, and kept productive beta chains. Here each entry gathers all rows of one CDR3 protein and keeps the most common genes and DNA. TCRdb, not the original authors, processed these V and J calls. This sample gives 700,000 to 850,000 distinct CDR3 sequences in total; about 12% of them show up just once. The ten top clones hold 0.51% of the sample. The TCR originated in a male donor with ankylosing spondylitis. Sequencing used blood, either unsorted or a sorted T cell fraction (not recorded which).

The CDR3 protein: CASSPEGYRGNTIYF. The DNA reads as follows: TGCGCCAGCAGCCCGGAAGGGTACAGGGGAAACACCATATATTTT. The V gene is TRBV4-3 and the J gene is TRBJ1-3; TRBD1 is possibly the D segment (5 matching bases). CDR3 length: 15 amino acids, cysteine to phenylalanine. CDR3 DNA is the only sequence kept; it has 45 bases, read in frame from the first base. The germline ends are 14 bases apart after V is trimmed by 4 bases and J by 4 bases. Per the germline V gene, LGHNA is the CDR1 and YSLEER is the CDR2.